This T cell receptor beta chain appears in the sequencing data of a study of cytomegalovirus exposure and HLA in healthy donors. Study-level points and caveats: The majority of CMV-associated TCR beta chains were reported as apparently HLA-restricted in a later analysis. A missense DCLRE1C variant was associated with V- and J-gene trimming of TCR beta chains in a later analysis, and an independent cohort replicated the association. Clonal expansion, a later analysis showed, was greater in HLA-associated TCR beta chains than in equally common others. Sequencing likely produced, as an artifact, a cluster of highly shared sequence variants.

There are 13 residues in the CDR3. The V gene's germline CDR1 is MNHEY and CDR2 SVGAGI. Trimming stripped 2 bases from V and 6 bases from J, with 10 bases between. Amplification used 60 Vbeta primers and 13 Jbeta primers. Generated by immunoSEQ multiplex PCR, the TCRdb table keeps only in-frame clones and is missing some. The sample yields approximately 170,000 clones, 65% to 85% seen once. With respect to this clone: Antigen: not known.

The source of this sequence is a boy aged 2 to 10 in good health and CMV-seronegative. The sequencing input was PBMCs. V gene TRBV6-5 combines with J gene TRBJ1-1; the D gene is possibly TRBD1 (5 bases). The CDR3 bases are TGTGCCAGCAGTTACGCTCGGGGGGCTGAAGCTTTCTTT. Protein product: CASSYARGAEAFF.